Sequencing of this T cell receptor beta chain was carried out in a study of T cell repertoires in cytomegalovirus infection (dated by TCRdb to the late 2010s). As for the study more broadly: Alongside well-studied HLA-B-restricted epitopes, the peptide stimulations were aimed at recently identified HLA-C-restricted CMV epitopes, whose presentation resists viral immunomodulation. Donor HLA type was relevant to the analysis, as public TCR beta signatures indicated carriage of CMV infection together with the matching HLA type.

On this clonotype: The specificity of this receptor is unknown. The input lacks base qualities; no much larger clone sits a single base away.

Sample treatment or condition, as interpreted from the label and publication: in vitro stimulation with specific CMV peptide epitopes to enrich CMV-specific T cells. What the authors observed across the whole study: The ex vivo response was dominated by HLA-C-restricted CMV-specific TCR beta clonotypes, which also provided the single most frequent clonotype in two of eight donors. Carriers of CMV infection plus the relevant HLA type were discriminated by the cumulative frequency of public TCR beta family members in the study cohort and in an independent approximately 360-donor cohort.

CDR1 and CDR2 are read off the germline V gene (reference sequence) as DFQATT and SNEGSKA. From cysteine to phenylalanine, the CDR3 is 15 amino acids long. The entry retains the CDR3 DNA only, 45 bases that are in frame from base 1. V and J lose 0 bases and 0 bases, and a span of 11 bases separates them. These reads were obtained on an Illumina HiSeq 1500. TCRdb handled the public reads itself, with Q25 trimming in fastp and clone calling in MiXCR, and kept productive beta chains. Entries are consolidated by CDR3 protein sequence, retaining the most common genes and DNA. This sample comprises hundreds of thousands of distinct CDR3 sequences, around a third of them detected only once. Roughly 18% of the sample is held by the ten biggest clonotypes.

Recombination linked TRBV20-1 to TRBJ1-2; the D gene remains uncertain. The sequences come from cultured PBMCs, collected from culture after CMV antigen stimulation. The TCR comes from a human donor in good health (CMV status not recorded). Some clones in this sample may be carry-over from other donors' samples. The nucleotide sequence is given as TGCAGTGCTAGAGATTTGGGCAGCTCTAACTATGGCTACACCTTC. This gives the protein CSARDLGSSNYGYTF.